This TCR beta chain was profiled in a study of vaccination and CD4 T cells after COVID-19. Scientists ran DNA taken from cultured CD4+ T cells through the Oncomine TCR Beta short-read assay for sequencing. TCRdb re-analysed the PCR reads in MiXCR, keeping a single row per CDR3 protein. The sample records about 20,000 distinct CDR3 sequences, around 80% being singletons. Specified treatment: roughly 11-day PBMC culture with coronavirus spike peptide pools or control peptides (ViraFEST assay). About this clonotype: Antigen specificity is unknown.

The germline V gene encodes CDR1 GTSNPN and CDR2 SVGIG (reference sequence). The CDR3 sequence is 13 residues long. The ends lost 1 base at V and 10 bases at J; junction bases unmatched: 2. The sequenced sample was CD4+ T cells from blood, cultured in vitro, obtained after SARS-CoV-2 vaccination. V gene TRBV30 combines with J gene TRBJ1-6; 9 bases match TRBD1. The TCR originated in a human donor who received a COVID-19 vaccine. CDR3 DNA sequence: TGTGCCTGGAGTGGGACAGGGGAGTCACCCCTCCACTTT. Translated: CAWSGTGESPLHF.